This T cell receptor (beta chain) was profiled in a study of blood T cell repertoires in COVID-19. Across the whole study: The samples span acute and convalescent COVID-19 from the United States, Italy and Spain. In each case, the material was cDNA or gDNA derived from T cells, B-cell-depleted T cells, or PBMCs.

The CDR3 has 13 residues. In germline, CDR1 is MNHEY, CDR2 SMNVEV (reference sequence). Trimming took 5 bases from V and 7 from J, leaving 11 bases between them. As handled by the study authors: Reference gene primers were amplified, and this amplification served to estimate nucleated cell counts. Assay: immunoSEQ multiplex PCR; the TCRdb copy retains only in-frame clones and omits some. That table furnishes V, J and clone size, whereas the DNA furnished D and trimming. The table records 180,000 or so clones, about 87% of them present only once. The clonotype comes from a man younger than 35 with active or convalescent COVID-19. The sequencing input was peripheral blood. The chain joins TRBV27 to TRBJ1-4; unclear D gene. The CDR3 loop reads CASSLLTAEKLFF. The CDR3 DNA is TGTGCCAGCAGTCTCTTGACTGCTGAAAAACTGTTTTTT.